This TCR beta chain was recovered during a study of response to subunit inactivated influenza vaccine. One entry per CDR3 protein results from TCRdb running MiXCR on the RT-PCR reads. Counted here are approximately 480,000 distinct CDR3 sequences, 10% to 11% occurring once; the ten biggest clones make up about an eighth. Comment on this clonotype: Its antigen is undetermined.

Study-level points and caveats: Few additional T cells are recruited per seasonal influenza vaccination, authors suggested.

Between the trimmed V and J ends, which lost 5 bases and 0 bases, there was a span of 7 bases. The CDR3 runs to 13 residues. The source of this sequence is a middle-aged man who received an inactivated influenza vaccine. Specimen: PBMCs from blood, collected 40 to 50 days after vaccination. The V call is TRBV12-3 or TRBV12-4, the J call TRBJ1-2; D may be TRBD1 (5 bases). The CDR3 region is CASSQDTNYGYTF. The CDR3 DNA reads as TGTGCCAGCAGTCAGGACACTAACTATGGCTACACCTTC.